These 5 T cell receptor beta chains were all obtained from the same sample, sequenced in a study of T-cell reconstitution after alpha-beta-depleted transplantation in children. During its preparation, the TCRbeta library received unique molecular identifiers. TCRdb used MiXCR to reprocess the PCR reads, holding one entry per CDR3 protein. The data hold roughly 500,000 distinct CDR3 sequences, with 32% observed a single time. The source material was PBMCs from the stem cell graft donor, sampled from the stem cell graft. The receptors come from a human donor who donated a stem cell graft to a child with aplastic anemia.

CDR3 residues: CASSLARTGGADTQYF. The CDR3 coding sequence is TGCGCCAGCAGCTTGGCCAGAACCGGCGGCGCAGATACGCAGTATTTT. The chain uses TRBV5-1 and TRBJ2-3, with D unresolved. The germline gives CDR1 SGHRS, CDR2 YFSETQ. The CDR3 length is 16 residues. Trimming stripped 0 bases from V and 4 bases from J, with 15 bases between.

The table lists this clonotype with a count of one. The chain links TRBV9 to TRBJ2-1; no definite D call. The CDR3 consists of 13 residues. V dropped 4 bases and J dropped 5 bases, with 10 bases sitting between them. Germline CDR1 is SGDLS and CDR2 is YYNGEE. CDR3: CASSLTSNNEQFF. For the CDR3, the DNA is TGTGCCAGCAGCCTCACAAGTAACAATGAGCAGTTCTTC.

The chain recombines TRBV20-1 with TRBJ1-2, with D uncertain. Germline CDR1 reads DFQATT; CDR2 reads SNEGSKA (reference sequence). V gave up 1 base and J gave up 6 bases, with 15 bases separating them. The CDR3 extends over 14 amino acids. The CDR3 sequence: CSARGPINFDGYTF. In DNA form, the CDR3 reads TGCAGTGCTAGAGGGCCTATAAACTTCGATGGCTACACCTTC.

The V call is TRBV7-9, the J call TRBJ2-1; D perhaps matches TRBD1 (6 bases). The V and J ends lost 2 bases and 2 bases respectively, with 10 bases between them. Germline-derived CDR1 and CDR2 are SEHNR and FQNEAQ (reference sequence). The CDR3 has 15 amino acids. The CDR3 is CASSLRGSTYNEQFF. The CDR3, as DNA: TGTGCCAGCAGCTTAAGGGGGAGCACCTACAATGAGCAGTTCTTC.

This clonotype turned up a few times. This chain joins TRBV28 and TRBJ2-7; 8 bases are a match to TRBD2. The trim removed 7 bases at V and 4 bases at J, leaving 3 bases unmatched. Germline-derived CDR1 and CDR2 are MDHEN and SYDVKM. The CDR3 has 12 amino acids. CDR3 in amino acids: CASNRGGYEQYF. The CDR3 DNA follows: TGTGCCAGCAACCGCGGGGGGTACGAGCAGTACTTC.